The clone carrying this TCR beta chain was seen a few times. Its antigen remains unknown. The data were produced by immunoSEQ multiplex PCR, yet TCRdb's version contains in-frame clones alone and is incomplete. Of approximately 60,000 clones in the sample, 74% were seen once. This CDR3 has 13 residues. V gave up 3 bases and J gave up 5 bases, with 10 bases separating them. The data belong to a study of T cells in tumors after PD-1 blockade. Study conclusions and caveats: Peripheral recruitment is suggested, as some novel exhausted tumor clones were in pre-treatment blood.

This clonotype was sampled from a human donor with basal cell carcinoma. The genes are TRBV12-3 or TRBV12-4 and TRBJ1-2; no clear D. The sequencing used PBMCs, collected after anti-PD-1 treatment. CDR3 sequence reads: CASSFATDYGYTF. The CDR3 DNA reads as TGTGCCAGCAGTTTTGCCACGGATTATGGCTACACCTTC.